One T cell receptor beta chain is described in this entry. Here immunoSEQ multiplex PCR was the method, and the copy in TCRdb shows in-frame clones only, minus some. The data hold tens of thousands of clones, with more than 85% observed a single time. The data originate from a study of technical replicates of blood from several donors. The CDR3 length is 15 residues. This clonotype originated in a human donor in good health. Sequencing used T cells isolated from PBMCs. The rearrangement links TRBV21-1 to TRBJ2-2; TRBD1, as called in the table, went unchecked against the DNA. TRBV21-1 counts as a pseudogene. CDR3 amino acids: CASSRKTGIAGELFF. The DNA for the CDR3 is TGTGCCAGCAGCCGAAAGACAGGGATTGCCGGGGAGCTGTTTTTT.